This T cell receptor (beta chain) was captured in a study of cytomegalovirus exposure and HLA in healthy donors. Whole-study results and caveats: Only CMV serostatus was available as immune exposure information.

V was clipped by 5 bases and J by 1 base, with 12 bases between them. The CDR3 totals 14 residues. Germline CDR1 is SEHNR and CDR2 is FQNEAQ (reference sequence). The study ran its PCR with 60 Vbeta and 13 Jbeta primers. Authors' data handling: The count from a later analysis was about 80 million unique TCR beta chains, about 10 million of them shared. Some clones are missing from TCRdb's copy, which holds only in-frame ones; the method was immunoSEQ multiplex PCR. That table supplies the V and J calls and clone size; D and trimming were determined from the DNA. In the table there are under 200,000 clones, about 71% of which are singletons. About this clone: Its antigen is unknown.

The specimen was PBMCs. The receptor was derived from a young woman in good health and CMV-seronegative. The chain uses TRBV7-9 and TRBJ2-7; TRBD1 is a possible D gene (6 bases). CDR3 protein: CASSAGQQSYEQYF. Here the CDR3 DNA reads TGTGCCAGCAGCGCTGGACAGCAGTCCTACGAGCAGTACTTC. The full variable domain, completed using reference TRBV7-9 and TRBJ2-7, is DTGVSQNPRHKITKRGQNVTFRCDPISEHNRLYWYRQTLGQGPEFLTYFQNEAQLEKSRLLSDRFSAERPKGSFSTLEIQRTEQGDSAMYLCASSAGQQSYEQYFGPGTRLTVT.